This T cell receptor (beta chain) is drawn from a study of cytomegalovirus exposure and HLA in healthy donors. Whole-study results and caveats: In the 120 validation repertoires, about 95% of cluster scores exceeded 0, per a later analysis. A few CMV-associated chains were confirmed in vitro to be specific for CMV antigens. Researchers catalogued approximately 170 TCR beta chains as cytomegalovirus-associated.

Clones were sequenced by immunoSEQ multiplex PCR, and TCRdb holds only the in-frame ones, with some missing. The sample includes under 200,000 clones, around 96% of them seen just once. This clone was observed a single time. Its antigen is as yet unknown. CDR3 length: 16 residues. Germline CDR1 and CDR2: ENHRY and SYGVKD. The V segment lost 10 bases and the J segment 2 bases; nucleotides outside the gene matches: 13. Source material: PBMCs. The sequence was collected from a woman between 18 and 29 years old in good health and CMV-seronegative. This sequence joins TRBV10-3 and TRBJ2-3; the match to TRBD2 covers 9 bases. The CDR3 DNA reads TGTGCCACCAGGTCACTGGCGGGGGGGTTCACAGATACGCAGTATTTT. The encoded protein is CATRSLAGGFTDTQYF.